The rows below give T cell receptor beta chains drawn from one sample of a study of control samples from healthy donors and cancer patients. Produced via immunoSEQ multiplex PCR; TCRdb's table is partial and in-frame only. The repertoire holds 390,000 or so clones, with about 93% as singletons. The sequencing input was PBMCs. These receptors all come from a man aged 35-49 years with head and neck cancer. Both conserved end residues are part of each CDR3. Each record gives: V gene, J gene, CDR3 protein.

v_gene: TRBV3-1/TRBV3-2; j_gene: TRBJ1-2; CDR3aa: CASSPGTINYGYTF
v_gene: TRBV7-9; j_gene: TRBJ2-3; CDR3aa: CASSLVYGSTDTQYF
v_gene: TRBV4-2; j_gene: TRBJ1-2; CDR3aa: CASSLLGQGDGYTF
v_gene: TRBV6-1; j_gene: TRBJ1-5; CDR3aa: CASSVPVGLGGSNQPQHF
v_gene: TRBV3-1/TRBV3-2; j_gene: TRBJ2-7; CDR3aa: CASSQEIVYEQYF
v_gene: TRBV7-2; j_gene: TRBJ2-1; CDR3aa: CASKGGYSYNEQFF
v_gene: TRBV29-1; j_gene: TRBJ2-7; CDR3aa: CSVLGGPFYEQYF
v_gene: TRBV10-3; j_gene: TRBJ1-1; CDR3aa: CAISAPRGMNTEAFF
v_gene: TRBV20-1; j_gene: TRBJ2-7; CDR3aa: CSARAWVEQYF
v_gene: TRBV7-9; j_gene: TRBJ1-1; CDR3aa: CASSPREGSNTEAFF
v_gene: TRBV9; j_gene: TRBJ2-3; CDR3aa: CASSANFRDREETDTQYF
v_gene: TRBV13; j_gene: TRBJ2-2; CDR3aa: CASSLNGGNTGELFF
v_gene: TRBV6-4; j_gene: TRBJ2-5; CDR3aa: CASSAEGGVGETQYF
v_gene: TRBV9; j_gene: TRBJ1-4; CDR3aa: CASSRDSPGLGEKLFF
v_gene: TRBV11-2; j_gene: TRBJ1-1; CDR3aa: CASSWGTENTEAFF
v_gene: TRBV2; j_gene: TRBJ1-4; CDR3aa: CASITGGATNEKLFF
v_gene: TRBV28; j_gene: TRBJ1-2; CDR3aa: CASRRQPDSPYGYTF